The text below deals with one TCR beta chain. TCRdb independently ran MiXCR on the 5' RACE reads; one entry per CDR3 protein. The data hold roughly 86,000 distinct CDR3 sequences, with less than 15% observed a single time. V was shortened by 5 bases and J by 0 bases, with 14 bases between the two germline ends. Germline lookup yields CDR1 SGHAT and CDR2 FQNNGV. The CDR3 runs to 15 residues. The record originates from a study of T-cell memory formation after mild COVID-19. Looking at the study overall: Among the donors, TCR clusters were largely specific to each donor.

The sequencing input was PBMCs or a T cell subset sorted from them (not recorded which). The clonotype comes from a young man who had mild COVID-19 (a few samples of this study predate the infection). Cell type and time point are not known. J is TRBJ2-7 and V is TRBV11-2; D might be TRBD1 (5 bases). This CDR3 is CASSPPRTLSYEQYF. Written as DNA, the CDR3 is TGTGCCAGCAGCCCGCCCCGGACACTCTCCTACGAGCAGTACTTC.